These 20 T cell receptor beta chains came from one sample sequenced in a study of blood T cell repertoires in COVID-19. Libraries were prepared by immunoSEQ multiplex PCR; TCRdb keeps only in-frame clonotypes and omits some of them. This sample has 30,000 to 40,000 clones, with 82% found just once. Sequences were obtained from peripheral blood. The receptors were gathered from an elderly man with active or convalescent COVID-19.

The chain carries TRBV19 and TRBJ2-7; 9 bases align to TRBD1. Germline V gene lookup returns CDR1 LNHDA and CDR2 SQIVND (reference sequence). The length of the CDR3 is 13 residues. Trimming removed 5 bases from V and 5 bases from J; junction bases left unmatched: 4. The CDR3 protein is CASSDRGSDEQYF. As DNA, the CDR3 is TGTGCCAGTAGTGACAGGGGGAGCGACGAGCAGTACTTC.

The V call is TRBV10-1, the J call TRBJ2-3; D gene uncertain. This CDR3 region has 13 residues. Between the trimmed V and J ends, which lost 6 bases and 4 bases, there was a span of 11 bases. The germline gives CDR1 WNHNN, CDR2 SYGVQD (reference sequence). The CDR3 DNA follows: TGCGCCAGCAGCCCTACGGTGGCAGATACGCAGTATTTT. It encodes CASSPTVADTQYF.

V and J are TRBV4-2 and TRBJ2-3, with D possibly matching TRBD1 (6 bases). Germline CDR1 LGHNA, CDR2 YNFKEQ. The CDR3 has 16 residues. V dropped 1 base and J dropped 3 bases, with 14 bases sitting between them. The chain's CDR3 is CASSQADRGGTDTQYF. The CDR3 DNA reads TGTGCCAGCAGCCAAGCTGACCGAGGGGGAACAGATACGCAGTATTTT.

In this sample, this clone turned up many times. This rearrangement joins TRBV25-1 to TRBJ2-1, with 8 nucleotides matching TRBD2. After removal of 7 bases from V and 9 bases from J, the junction contained 2 bases not matched to a gene. The CDR3 has 11 amino acids. Germline loops: CDR1 MGHDK, CDR2 SYGVNS. The CDR3 coding sequence is TGTGCCAGCAAGACTAGCGCTGAGCAGTTCTTC. Translated, it gives CASKTSAEQFF.

The chain combines TRBV9 with TRBJ2-1; 11 positions match TRBD2. Germline CDR1 is SGDLS and CDR2 is YYNGEE. The CDR3 consists of 14 residues. V trimming: 6 bases; J trimming: 6 bases; junction bases outside the gene matches: 5. CDR3 protein: CASNPGLAGNEQFF. Here the CDR3 DNA reads TGTGCCAGCAACCCCGGACTAGCGGGCAATGAGCAGTTCTTC.

The chain carries TRBV29-1 and TRBJ2-1; D remains ambiguous. The germline gives CDR1 SQVTM, CDR2 ANQGSEA. V lost 4 bases and J lost 0, with 10 bases in between. The CDR3 consists of 14 residues. The CDR3 DNA sequence: TGCAGCGTTGTTACCACCGGCTCCTACAATGAGCAGTTCTTC. Translating it yields CSVVTTGSYNEQFF.

V is TRBV14 and J is TRBJ2-1, with D perhaps matching TRBD1 (6 bases). From germline, CDR1 is SGHDN and CDR2 FVKESK. This CDR3 has 13 amino acids. Trimming shortened V by 3 bases and J by 5 bases, and 8 bases separated the two germline ends. CDR3 residues: CASSQGANNEQFF. Here the CDR3 DNA reads TGTGCCAGCAGCCAGGGGGCGAACAATGAGCAGTTCTTC.

The V and J genes are TRBV23-1 and TRBJ1-1; no definite D call. TRBV23-1 is designated an ORF whose function remains uncertain. The CDR3 has 13 residues. V lost 10 bases, J lost 1 base, and 13 bases lay in between. The CDR3 DNA follows: TGCGCCAACCCCGGGAGGTGGAACACTGAAGCTTTCTTT. Translation: CANPGRWNTEAFF.

This chain connects TRBV5-1 to TRBJ1-4, with a possible D match to TRBD1 (6 bases). V shed 5 bases and J shed 2 bases, with 10 bases lying between them. Germline V gives CDR1 SGHRS, CDR2 YFSETQ. The CDR3 is 14 amino acids. CDR3 nucleotides: TGCGCCAGCAGTCCAGGGGCGACTAATGAAAAACTGTTTTTT. It codes for CASSPGATNEKLFF.

This chain uses TRBV4-2 with TRBJ2-7; D may be TRBD2 (5 bases). Germline values: CDR1 LGHNA, CDR2 YNFKEQ. V gave up 1 base and J gave up 4 bases, with 11 bases separating them. This CDR3 spans 14 amino acids. CDR3 coding DNA: TGTGCCAGCAGCCAAGGTGCGGGCCGATACGAGCAGTACTTC. It yields the protein CASSQGAGRYEQYF.

This clone was observed a handful of times. This same CDR3 is encoded by further DNA sequences in the sample. The chain employs TRBV9 and TRBJ2-7; TRBD2 matches 7 bases. Germline V gene sequence: CDR1 SGDLS, CDR2 YYNGEE. CDR3 size: 14 residues. J lost 0 bases, V lost 0 bases, and 0 bases had no gene match. CDR3 loop: CASSVGGSSYEQYF. Here the CDR3 DNA reads TGTGCCAGCAGCGTAGGCGGGAGCTCCTACGAGCAGTACTTC.

This sequence joins TRBV18 and TRBJ1-3; possible D gene TRBD1, 5 bases. The CDR3 covers 18 residues. Germline lookup yields CDR1 KGHSH and CDR2 LQKENI. V was shortened by 1 base and J by 1 base, with 17 bases between the two germline ends. CDR3 sequence reads: CASSPLDQGIRSGNTIYF. The CDR3 DNA sequence: TGTGCCAGCTCACCACTGGACCAGGGAATACGGTCTGGAAACACCATATATTTT.

The genes are TRBV6-1 and TRBJ2-1; D is uncertain. Trimming left V 3 bases short and J 2 bases short, with 14 bases between. Germline CDR1 reads MNHNS; CDR2 reads SASEGT. The CDR3 is 16 residues long. CDR3 amino acids: CASSESTSPPYNEQFF. The CDR3 nucleotides read TGTGCCAGCAGTGAGAGTACGAGCCCACCCTACAATGAGCAGTTCTTC.

The rearrangement uses TRBV29-1 and TRBJ1-2; 7 bases agree with TRBD1. CDR3 length: 12 amino acids. Per the germline V gene, CDR1 is SQVTM and CDR2 is ANQGSEA. The trim removed 4 bases at V and 7 bases at J, leaving 6 bases unmatched. The CDR3 DNA sequence: TGCAGCGTTGGGCACAGGGGTGGTGGCTACACCTTC. Translated, it gives CSVGHRGGGYTF.

The rearrangement uses TRBV6-5 and TRBJ2-7; D remains ambiguous. V was clipped by 0 bases and J by 5 bases, with 8 bases between them. Germline lookup yields CDR1 MNHEY and CDR2 SVGAGI. This CDR3 spans 13 amino acids. The CDR3 coding sequence is TGTGCCAGCAGTTACTCGCTGGGCGACGAGCAGTACTTC. Encoded protein: CASSYSLGDEQYF.

The chain employs TRBV24-1 and TRBJ2-5, with D possibly being TRBD2 (6 bases). Germline assignment: CDR1 KGHDR and CDR2 SFDVKD. The CDR3 is made up of 19 amino acids. Trimming removed 12 bases at V and 5 bases at J, with 36 bases between. The CDR3 nucleotides are TGTGCCGCCAAGCGCGCGGCGGGGAGCGGCGGGACCCCCCCCGAGACCCAGTACTTC. It is translated as CAAKRAAGSGGTPPETQYF.

This clone was observed a handful of times. The V call is TRBV19, the J call TRBJ2-5, with 7 bases lining up with TRBD2. CDR3 size: 16 residues. Germline values: CDR1 LNHDA, CDR2 SQIVND (reference sequence). V lost 4 bases, J lost 2 bases, and 10 bases stayed unmatched. CDR3 residues: CASSTHSGLHQETQYF. In DNA form, the CDR3 reads TGTGCCAGTAGTACTCACTCGGGACTACATCAAGAGACCCAGTACTTC.

V and J are TRBV5-1 and TRBJ2-1, with D possibly matching TRBD2 (5 bases). Germline loops: CDR1 SGHRS, CDR2 YFSETQ. This CDR3 is 15 amino acids long. V shed 1 base and J shed 6 bases, with 14 bases lying between them. CDR3 residues: CASSLPSGTSNEQFF. The CDR3 nucleotides read TGCGCCAGCAGCTTGCCAAGCGGAACTAGCAATGAGCAGTTCTTC.

J is TRBJ1-2 and V is TRBV3-1 (or the pseudogene TRBV3-2); TRBD1 aligns across 7 bases. J was trimmed by 4 bases and V by 1 base; bases with no gene match: 3. CDR1 and CDR2 from the germline V gene are LGHDT and YNNKEL (reference sequence). The CDR3 extends over 14 amino acids. The DNA for the CDR3 is TGTGCCAGCAGCCAAGCGGGACAGTTCTATGGCTACACCTTC. It codes for CASSQAGQFYGYTF.

V and J are TRBV6-1 and TRBJ1-4; D call uncertain. With 2 bases removed from V and 5 bases from J, the gap between germline ends came to 12 bases. Germline loops: CDR1 MNHNS, CDR2 SASEGT. The CDR3 has 15 residues. The CDR3 coding sequence is TGTGCCAGCAGTGAACACGGGAGTTTCAATGAAAAACTGTTTTTT. Amino acids: CASSEHGSFNEKLFF.